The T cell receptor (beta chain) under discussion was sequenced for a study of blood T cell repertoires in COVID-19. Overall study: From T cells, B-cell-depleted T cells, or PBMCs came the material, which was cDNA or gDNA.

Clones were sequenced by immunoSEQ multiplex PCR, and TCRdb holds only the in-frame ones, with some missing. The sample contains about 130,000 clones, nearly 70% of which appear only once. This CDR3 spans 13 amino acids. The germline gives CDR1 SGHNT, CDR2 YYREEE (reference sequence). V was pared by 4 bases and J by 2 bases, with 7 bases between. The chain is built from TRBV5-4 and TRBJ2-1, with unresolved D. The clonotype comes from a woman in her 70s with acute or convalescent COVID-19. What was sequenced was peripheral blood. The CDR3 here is CASSLVAYNEQFF. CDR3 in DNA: TGTGCCAGCAGCCTGGTAGCCTACAATGAGCAGTTCTTC.